These 11 T cell receptor beta chains originate from one sample sequenced in a study of early T cells in non-severe SARS-CoV-2 infection. TCRdb called the 5' RACE reads again in MiXCR, with one record for every CDR3 protein. The data hold tens of thousands of distinct CDR3 sequences, with under 8.5% observed a single time. The sequencing here drew on whole blood, taken at baseline. Source of these receptors: an adult who was a healthcare worker with PCR-confirmed SARS-CoV-2 infection or an uninfected control (not recorded which).

This clonotype came up many times. The chain recombines TRBV29-1 with TRBJ2-1, with 9 bases aligning to TRBD1. In germline, CDR1 is SQVTM, CDR2 ANQGSEA. This CDR3 has 13 amino acids. The J segment lost 2 bases and the V segment lost 7 bases, leaving 3 bases of the junction unmatched. CDR3 amino acids: CSGGTGTYNEQFF. The CDR3 nucleotides read TGCAGCGGGGGGACAGGGACCTACAATGAGCAGTTCTTC.

This clonotype was picked up many times. The chain combines TRBV5-5 with TRBJ1-4, with D hard to call. Germline V gene lookup returns CDR1 SGHKS and CDR2 YYEKEE (reference sequence). Trimming took off 4 bases at V and 0 bases at J, with 7 bases between the two ends. The CDR3 is 14 amino acids. CDR3 residues: CASSGRATNEKLFF. CDR3 bases: TGTGCCAGCAGCGGGCGGGCAACTAATGAAAAACTGTTTTTT.

This clonotype turned up a few times. The chain is built from TRBV7-2 and TRBJ1-2; no clear D. CDR3 length: 13 residues. CDR1 is SGHTA and CDR2 is FQGNSA in the germline V gene. V lost 1 base and J lost 8, with 11 bases in between. The CDR3 region has the DNA TGTGCCAGCAGCTTAGGCTATAGGGAGGGCTACACCTTC. Protein: CASSLGYREGYTF.

This clonotype was observed at least ten times. CDR3 sequence: CASSLINNEQFF. For the CDR3, the DNA is TGTGCCAGCAGCCTAATTAACAATGAGCAGTTCTTC. The chain carries TRBV6-2 or TRBV6-3 and TRBJ2-1; D is unresolved. The V gene lost 6 bases and the J gene lost 5 bases, with 8 bases spanning the gap. Germline CDR1 reads MNHEY; CDR2 reads SVGEGT. The CDR3 covers 12 residues.

This clonotype was counted many times. The V and J genes are TRBV7-9 and TRBJ1-2; TRBD1 agrees at 8 bases. The CDR3 runs 13 residues. Germline-derived CDR1 and CDR2 are SEHNR and FQNEAQ (reference sequence). With V trimmed by 2 bases and J by 4 bases, 0 bases remained unmatched. The CDR3 loop reads CASSLTGGYGYTF. CDR3 nucleotides: TGTGCCAGCAGCTTAACAGGGGGCTATGGCTACACCTTC.

This clonotype came up once. The chain has TRBV14 and TRBJ2-4; the D is unclear. Germline V gene data show CDR1 as SGHDN and CDR2 as FVKESK. V lost 1 base and J lost 5, with 6 bases in between. The CDR3 length is 13 residues. For the CDR3, the DNA is TGTGCCAGCAGCCAAGGATTGGAAAACATTCAGTACTTC. Translated: CASSQGLENIQYF.

As concerns this clonotype: A much larger clone lies a single base off, so this may be a read error. The chain combines TRBV20-1 with TRBJ1-2; D unresolved. This CDR3 is built from 17 residues. V was clipped by 2 bases and J by 3 bases, with 22 bases between them. Germline CDR1 and CDR2: DFQATT and SNEGSKA (reference sequence). The chain's CDR3 is CSARHVRALRGDYGYTF. Written as DNA, the CDR3 is TGCAGTGCTAGACACGTACGGGCCCTCCGCGGGGACTATGGCTACACCTTC.

This clonotype has a count of ten or more. V gene TRBV5-5 combines with J gene TRBJ1-5, with unresolved D. The length of the CDR3 is 13 residues. The V and J ends lost 0 bases and 4 bases respectively, with 5 bases between them. Germline CDR1 and CDR2: SGHKS and YYEKEE (reference sequence). The CDR3 loop reads CASSLGENQPQHF. The DNA for the CDR3 is TGTGCCAGCAGCTTGGGCGAAAATCAGCCCCAGCATTTT.

This clonotype was found many times. The chain uses TRBV2 and TRBJ1-2; D call uncertain. V lost 5 bases to trimming and J lost 1 base, with 8 bases between them. The CDR3 is made up of 13 amino acids. Germline assignment: CDR1 SNHLY and CDR2 FYNNEI. The CDR3 DNA reads TGTGCCAGCAGTCGAGACGGTAACTATGGCTACACCTTC. Translation gives CASSRDGNYGYTF. The whole variable domain, remainder taken from reference TRBV2 and TRBJ1-2, is EPEVTQTPSHQVTQMGQEVILRCVPISNHLYFYWYRQILGQKVEFLVSFYNNEISEKSEIFDDQFSVERPDGSNFTLKIRSTKLEDSAMYFCASSRDGNYGYTFGSGTRLTVV.

This clonotype was recorded at least ten times. This chain joins TRBV6-4 and TRBJ2-2, with D possibly called TRBD1 or TRBD2 (6 bases each). The germline gives CDR1 MRHNA, CDR2 SNTAGT. The CDR3 sequence is 15 residues long. V was pared by 9 bases and J by 0 bases, with 14 bases between. The CDR3 coding sequence is TGTGCCAGACGCCTTCGGGGGCCGAACACCGGGGAGCTGTTTTTT. Translating gives CARRLRGPNTGELFF.

This clonotype occurred many times. V and J are TRBV6-5 and TRBJ1-1; 7 nucleotides align to TRBD1. V was clipped by 5 bases and J by 6 bases; unmatched bases: 9. The CDR3 totals 14 residues. The germline gives CDR1 MNHEY, CDR2 SVGAGI. In nucleotides, the CDR3 is TGTGCCAGCAGTCGAATGACAGGGATCCCTGAAGCTTTCTTT. Translating gives CASSRMTGIPEAFF.